Described below is a single T cell receptor beta chain sequence and its context. This record comes from a study of blood T cell repertoires in COVID-19. Study background: There were acute and convalescent COVID-19 samples, and they came from the United States, Italy and Spain. Nucleic acid was either cDNA or gDNA, and it came from T cells, B-cell-depleted T cells, or PBMCs.

Per the study methods: Scientists estimated how many nucleated cells there were by amplifying reference gene primers. Clones were read by immunoSEQ multiplex PCR, and TCRdb kept only the in-frame ones, dropping some. V and J calls plus clone size are reproduced from that table; the DNA served to infer D and trimming. The sample has 200,000 or so clones; about 88% are singletons. Sample: peripheral blood. The clonotype comes from a man aged 70 or older with acute or convalescent COVID-19.

The CDR3 reads CASSLSGQGNEQYF. CDR3 coding DNA: TGTGCCAGCAGCCTTTCGGGACAGGGGAACGAGCAGTACTTC. V is TRBV3-1 (or the pseudogene TRBV3-2) and J is TRBJ2-7; 10 bases fit TRBD1. The ends lost 4 bases at V and 5 bases at J; junction bases unmatched: 5. This CDR3 spans 14 amino acids. Germline CDR1 and CDR2: LGHDT and YNNKEL (reference sequence).